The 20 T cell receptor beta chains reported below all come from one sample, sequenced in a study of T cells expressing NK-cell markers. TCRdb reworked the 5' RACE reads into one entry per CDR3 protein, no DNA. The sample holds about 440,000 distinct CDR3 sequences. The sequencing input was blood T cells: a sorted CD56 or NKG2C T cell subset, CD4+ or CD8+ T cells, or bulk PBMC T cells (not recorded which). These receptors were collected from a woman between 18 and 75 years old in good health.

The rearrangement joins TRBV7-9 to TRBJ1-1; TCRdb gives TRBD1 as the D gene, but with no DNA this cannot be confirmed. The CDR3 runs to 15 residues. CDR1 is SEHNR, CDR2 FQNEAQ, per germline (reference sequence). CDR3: CASSHGTVSDTEAFF.

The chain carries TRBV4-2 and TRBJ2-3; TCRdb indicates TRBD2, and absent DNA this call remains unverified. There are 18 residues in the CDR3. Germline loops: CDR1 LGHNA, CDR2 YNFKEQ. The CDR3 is CASSQDPGLAGLTDTQYF.

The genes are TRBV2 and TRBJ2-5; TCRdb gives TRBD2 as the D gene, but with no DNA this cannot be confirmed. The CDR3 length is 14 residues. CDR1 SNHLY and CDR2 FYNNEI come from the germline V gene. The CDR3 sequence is CASRPLAGKETQYF.

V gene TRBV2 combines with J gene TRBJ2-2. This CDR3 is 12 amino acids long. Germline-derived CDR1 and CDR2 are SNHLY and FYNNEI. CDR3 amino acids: CANLYKTGELFF. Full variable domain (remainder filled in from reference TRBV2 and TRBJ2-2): EPEVTQTPSHQVTQMGQEVILRCVPISNHLYFYWYRQILGQKVEFLVSFYNNEISEKSEIFDDQFSVERPDGSNFTLKIRSTKLEDSAMYFCANLYKTGELFFGEGSRLTVL.

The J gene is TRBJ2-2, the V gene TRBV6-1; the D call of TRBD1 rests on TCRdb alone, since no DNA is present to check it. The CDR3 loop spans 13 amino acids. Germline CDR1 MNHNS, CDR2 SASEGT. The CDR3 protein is CASTGADTGELFF.

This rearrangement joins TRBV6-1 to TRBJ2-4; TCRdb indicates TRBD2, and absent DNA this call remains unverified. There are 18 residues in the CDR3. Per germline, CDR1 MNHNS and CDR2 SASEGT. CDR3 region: CASSPIWREALAKNIQYF.

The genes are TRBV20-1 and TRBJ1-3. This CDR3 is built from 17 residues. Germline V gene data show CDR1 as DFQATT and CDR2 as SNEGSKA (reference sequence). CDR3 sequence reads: CSARDYGRGRSGNTIYF.

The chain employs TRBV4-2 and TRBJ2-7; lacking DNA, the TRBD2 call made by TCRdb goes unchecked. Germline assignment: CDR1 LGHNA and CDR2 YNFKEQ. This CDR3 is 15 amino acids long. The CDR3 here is CASSPGVAGTYEQYF.

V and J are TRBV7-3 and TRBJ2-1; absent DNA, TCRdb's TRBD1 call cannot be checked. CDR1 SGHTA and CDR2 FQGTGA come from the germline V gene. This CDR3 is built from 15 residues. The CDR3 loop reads CASSFLRGARNEQFF.

The CDR3 sequence: CATSDPGLAGVSYNEQFF. V is TRBV24-1 and J is TRBJ2-1; with no DNA, the TCRdb D assignment of TRBD2 cannot be verified. This CDR3 region has 18 residues. Germline values: CDR1 KGHDR, CDR2 SFDVKD.

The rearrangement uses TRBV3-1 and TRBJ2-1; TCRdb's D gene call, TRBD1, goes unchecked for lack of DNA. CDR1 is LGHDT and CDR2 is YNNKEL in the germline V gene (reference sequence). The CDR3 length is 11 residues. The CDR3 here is CATRRVDEQFF.

The CDR3 loop reads CASSQVRQGATTNEKLFF. The V and J genes are TRBV4-3 and TRBJ1-4; TCRdb calls TRBD1, which cannot be checked without DNA. There are 18 residues in the CDR3. CDR1 and CDR2 from the germline V gene are LGHNA and YSLEER.

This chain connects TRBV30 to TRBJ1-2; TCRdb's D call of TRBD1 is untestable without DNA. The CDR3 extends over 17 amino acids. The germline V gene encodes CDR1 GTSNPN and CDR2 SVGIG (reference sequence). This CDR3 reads CAWSRPGTSDGYGGYTF. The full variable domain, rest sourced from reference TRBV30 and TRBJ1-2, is SQTIHQWPATLVQPVGSPLSLECTVEGTSNPNLYWYRQAAGRGLQLLFYSVGIGQISSEVPQNLSASRPQDRQFILSSKKLLLSDSGFYLCAWSRPGTSDGYGGYTFGSGTRLTVV.

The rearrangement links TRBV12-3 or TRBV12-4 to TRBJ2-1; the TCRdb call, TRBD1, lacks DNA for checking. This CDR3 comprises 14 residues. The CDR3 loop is CASGEGGVYNEQFF.

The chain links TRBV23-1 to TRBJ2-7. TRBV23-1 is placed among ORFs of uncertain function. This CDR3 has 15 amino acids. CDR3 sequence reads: CASSHLDRSAYEQYF.

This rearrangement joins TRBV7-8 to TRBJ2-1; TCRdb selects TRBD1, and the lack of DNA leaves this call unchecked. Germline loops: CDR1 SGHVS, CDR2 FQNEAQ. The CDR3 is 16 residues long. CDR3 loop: CASSLGLAGVWNEQFF.

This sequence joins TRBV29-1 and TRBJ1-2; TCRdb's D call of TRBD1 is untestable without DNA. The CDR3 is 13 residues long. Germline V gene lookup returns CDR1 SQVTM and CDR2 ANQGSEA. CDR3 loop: CSVGAQGDYGYTF. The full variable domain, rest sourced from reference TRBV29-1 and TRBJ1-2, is SAVISQKPSRDICQRGTSLTIQCQVDSQVTMMFWYRQQPGQSLTLIATANQGSEATYESGFVIDKFPISRPNLTFSTLTVSNMSPEDSSIYLCSVGAQGDYGYTFGSGTRLTVV.

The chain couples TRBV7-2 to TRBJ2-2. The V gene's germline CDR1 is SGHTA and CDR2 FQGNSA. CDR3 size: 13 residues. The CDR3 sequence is CASSLARAGELFF.

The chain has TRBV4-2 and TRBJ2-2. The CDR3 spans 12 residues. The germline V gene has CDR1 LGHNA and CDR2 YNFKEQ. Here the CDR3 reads CASSQEGGELFF.

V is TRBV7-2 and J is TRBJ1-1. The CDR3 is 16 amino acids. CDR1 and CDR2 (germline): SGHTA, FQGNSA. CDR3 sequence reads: CASSLGVSAKNTEAFF.